This T cell receptor (beta chain) was recovered during a study of shared clonotypes between healthy human individuals. Study observations and caveats: Non-shared clonotypes showed lower generation probabilities than clonotypes common to all four donors.

Only in-frame clones appear in the TCRdb table, and some are missing; sequencing was by immunoSEQ multiplex PCR. This sample yields millions of clones, of which roughly 95% are seen a single time; about 1.1% belongs to the top ten. Selected positively for CCR7 and CD45RO-negative, naive CD8 cells excluded terminally differentiated effector memory CD45RA+ cells. This clone appeared once. Its target is not known. The clonotype comes from a man in his late teens or twenties in good health. Material: naive CD8+ T cells sorted from blood.

The CDR3 nucleotides are TGTGCCAGCAGAGGCCACACTGAAGCTTTCTTT. Translating gives CASRGHTEAFF. The rearrangement joins TRBV7-9 to TRBJ1-1; no reliable D call. Germline V gene lookup returns CDR1 SEHNR and CDR2 FQNEAQ (reference sequence). The V end lost 6 bases, the J end lost 3 bases, and 5 bases lay between the germline ends. This CDR3 spans 11 amino acids.